A selection of T cell receptor beta chains follows, all from one sample in a study of blood T cell repertoires in COVID-19. Using immunoSEQ multiplex PCR, the repertoire was profiled, and TCRdb retains in-frame clones only, with some absent. Of hundreds of thousands of clones listed, approximately 90% are singletons. Source material: PBMCs or T cells enriched from blood (not recorded which). The receptors come from a man aged 50-60 years who had been exposed to COVID-19. Both conserved end residues are part of each CDR3. D genes are given only for firm matches. The listing skips clone size in some rows; elsewhere it reads once, few, many or a size class.

TRBJ1-5	.	TRBV5-1	.	TGCGCCAGCAGCTTGGATGTAGGAGGAAATCAGCCCCAGCATTTT	CASSLDVGGNQPQHF
TRBJ2-1	.	TRBV11-2	TRBD2	TGTGCCAGCAGCCGGGGGGGGGCATACAATGAGCAGTTCTTC	CASSRGGAYNEQFF
TRBJ2-7	.	TRBV19	TRBD2	TGTGCCAGTATCCCGCAAGGGACTAGCGGGGGGATTTACGAGCAGTACTTC	CASIPQGTSGGIYEQYF
TRBJ2-1	once	TRBV7-9	TRBD1	TGTGCCAGCAGCCTAGAGTCAGGGGGTTACAATGAGCAGTTCTTC	CASSLESGGYNEQFF
TRBJ1-6	.	TRBV5-5	TRBD1	TGTGCCAGCAGCTTTGACAGGGAGAGCTCCTATAATTCACCCCTCCACTTT	CASSFDRESSYNSPLHF
TRBJ1-6	few	TRBV6-5	.	TGTGCCAGCAGCCTGGCAGCGAATAATTCACCCCTCCACTTT	CASSLAANNSPLHF
TRBJ1-1	.	TRBV2	.	TGTGCCAGCAGTATAGGACACAGAAACACTGAAGCTTTCTTT	CASSIGHRNTEAFF
TRBJ2-7	.	TRBV5-1	.	TGCGCCAGCAGCTTGGGGGCAGGGATTTCCCACGAGCAGTACTTC	CASSLGAGISHEQYF
TRBJ1-5	.	TRBV19	TRBD1	TGTGCCAGTAGTGTCCAACACGGACAGGGGAATCAGCCCCAGCATTTT	CASSVQHGQGNQPQHF
TRBJ1-2	once	TRBV6-1	.	TGTGCCAGCAGTTATGAAAGGAGCGATGGCTACACCTTC	CASSYERSDGYTF
TRBJ2-3	.	TRBV7-2	.	TGTGCCAGCAGTGGGAGCTGGGCAGATACGCAGTATTTT	CASSGSWADTQYF
TRBJ1-2	.	TRBV27	TRBD1	TGTGCCAGCAGTCGACAGGGGTACTATGGCTACACCTTC	CASSRQGYYGYTF
TRBJ1-3	.	TRBV10-1	.	TGCGCCAGCGGAGACTCTGGAAACACCATATATTTT	CASGDSGNTIYF
TRBJ1-1	.	TRBV6-5	TRBD1	TGTGCCAGCAGTTACTCGACAGGGCCAGCTTTCTTT	CASSYSTGPAFF
TRBJ1-4	.	TRBV7-9	.	TGTGCCAGCAGCTTAGGGTTCGAGTTTATTGAAAAACTGTTTTTT	CASSLGFEFIEKLFF
TRBJ1-2	.	TRBV13	TRBD1	TGTGCCAGCAGCTCCTCTCGACAGGGCGGCTATGGCTACACCTTC	CASSSSRQGGYGYTF
TRBJ2-3	.	TRBV27	.	TGTGCCAGCAGTTTAAGGGGCACGTGGCGAGGTGGGGCAGATACGCAGTATTTT	CASSLRGTWRGGADTQYF
TRBJ2-3	.	TRBV5-1	.	TGCGCCAGCAGCTTGGAATTCAATACGCAGTATTTT	CASSLEFNTQYF
TRBJ2-5	.	TRBV27	.	TGTGCCAGCAGTCTAAACCACCAAGAGACCCAGTACTTC	CASSLNHQETQYF
TRBJ2-6	.	TRBV9	.	TGTGCCAGCAGCGCTACCTACTCTGGGGCCAACGTCCTGACTTTC	CASSATYSGANVLTF
TRBJ2-3	.	TRBV25-1	.	TGTGCCAGCAGTGAATGGAGCGGAGGGTTGAGAGCAGATACGCAGTATTTT	CASSEWSGGLRADTQYF
TRBJ1-1	.	TRBV9	.	TGTGCCAGCAGCGTAGAGGCAGGGTGGGGCACTGAAGCTTTCTTT	CASSVEAGWGTEAFF
TRBJ2-7	.	TRBV3-1/TRBV3-2	.	TGTGCCAGCAGCCAAGTAGGCAGGGTTCCCTACGAGCAGTACTTC	CASSQVGRVPYEQYF
TRBJ1-1	once	TRBV29-1	.	TGCAGCGTTGACAGGGAGGGTATCACTGAAGCTTTCTTT	CSVDREGITEAFF
TRBJ2-1	.	TRBV6-5	TRBD2	TGTGCCAGCAGTCCATGGGGGACTAGCGGGAGTGAGCAGTTCTTC	CASSPWGTSGSEQFF
TRBJ1-5	few	TRBV5-1	.	TGCGCCAGCAGCCGAGGGGAACAGGGCGTCAATCAGCCCCAGCATTTT	CASSRGEQGVNQPQHF
TRBJ2-5	.	TRBV28	.	TGTGCCAGCAGTTTAATGGGGGCCCGGCCCCAGTACTTC	CASSLMGARPQYF
TRBJ1-5	.	TRBV28	.	TGTGCCAGCAGTCCTCGGGACAACAGATTTTGGCATTTT	CASSPRDNRFWHF
TRBJ1-4	.	TRBV4-2	.	TGTGCCAGCAGCCAAGTGCAGGGTTTTGAAAAACTGTTTTTT	CASSQVQGFEKLFF
TRBJ1-4	few	TRBV24-1	.	TGTGCCACCAGTGATTCAGGGGAAAACGCAAAACTGTTTTTT	CATSDSGENAKLFF
TRBJ2-5	.	TRBV11-3	TRBD2	TGTGCCAGCAGCGGGACTAGCGGAGAGACCCAGTACTTC	CASSGTSGETQYF
TRBJ1-5	.	TRBV27	.	TGTGCCAGCAGCCCGATGGGGGGGGGTCGTCAGCCCCAGCATTTT	CASSPMGGGRQPQHF
TRBJ2-1	.	TRBV14	.	TGTGCCAGCAGCCAAGATAGAGTGGGGCGGGGTCAGGATGAGCAGTTCTTC	CASSQDRVGRGQDEQFF
TRBJ2-5	.	TRBV2	.	TGTGCCAGAACACCCGTCAGGGTCCAAGAGACCCAGTACTTC	CARTPVRVQETQYF
TRBJ2-1	.	TRBV30	TRBD2	TGTGCCTGGAGTGTTAGCGGGACCAATGAGCAGTTCTTC	CAWSVSGTNEQFF
TRBJ2-1	.	TRBV5-8	TRBD1	TGTGCCAGCAACGCACTAGGACCCGGGACAGATAACAATGAGCAGTTCTTC	CASNALGPGTDNNEQFF
TRBJ2-1	.	TRBV5-1	TRBD2	TGCGCCAGCAGCCCGCGGGGGACTACCTACAATGAGCAGTTCTTC	CASSPRGTTYNEQFF
TRBJ2-1	.	TRBV5-4	TRBD1	TGTGCCAGCAGCCCGACAGGGGACAATGAGCAGTTCTTC	CASSPTGDNEQFF
TRBJ1-1	.	TRBV11-2	.	TGTGCCAGCAGCTTTCCCCCCGGGACAAGGAACACTGAAGCTTTCTTT	CASSFPPGTRNTEAFF
TRBJ2-5	once	TRBV11-2	.	TGTGCCAGCAGCTTACCGGGAGTCGGAGAGACCCAGTACTTC	CASSLPGVGETQYF
TRBJ2-3	.	TRBV12-3/TRBV12-4	.	TGTGCCAGCAGTTTTCAGGGGGGAGATACGCAGTATTTT	CASSFQGGDTQYF
TRBJ1-4	.	TRBV9	TRBD1	TGTGCCAGCAGCGCCGACAGGGCGGATGAAAAACTGTTTTTT	CASSADRADEKLFF
TRBJ1-2	.	TRBV7-2	.	TGTGCCAGCAGGACAGCTTCTAACTATGGCTACACCTTC	CASRTASNYGYTF
TRBJ2-1	.	TRBV27	TRBD2	TGTGCCAGCAGTTTCGCTAGCGGCGTATACAATGAGCAGTTCTTC	CASSFASGVYNEQFF
TRBJ2-3	.	TRBV24-1	.	TGTGCCACCAGTGATTTATCGCTAGCAGATACGCAGTATTTT	CATSDLSLADTQYF
TRBJ1-2	.	TRBV4-1	.	TGCGCCAGCAGCCAACGTTCCGGGACACCAACTTACAAAAACTATGGCTACACCTTC	CASSQRSGTPTYKNYGYTF